The text below deals with one T cell receptor (beta chain). Its matching antigen is unknown. The sample's time point: baseline pretreatment blood. As to treatment: 15 Gy SBRT to primary tumor, nephrectomy 4 weeks later. The patient's renal cell carcinoma had clear cell pathology. This specimen belongs to a study of radiation and T cells in renal cell carcinoma. On the study more broadly: Nephrectomy followed 15 Gy stereotactic body radiation by 4 weeks. The study's findings and limits: Baseline intratumoral clonotype presence is unknown without pretreatment biopsies. Top tumor clonotypes rose in blood 2 weeks post-radiation, then contracted.

The CDR3 runs to 15 residues. Clones were read by immunoSEQ multiplex PCR, and TCRdb kept only the in-frame ones, dropping some. The data show about 49,000 clones, roughly 80% seen once. This rearrangement joins TRBV1 to TRBJ2-5; the table's TRBD2 call for D was not verified on the DNA. TRBV1 is flagged as a pseudogene. The material sequenced was blood, taken from a patient whose treatment included radiotherapy and nephrectomy. The receptor was derived from a woman in her 70s with renal cell carcinoma. The DNA of the CDR3 is TGCACCAGCAGCCAAGGCGGGGGGGCCGTAGAGACCCAGTACTTC. Its protein is CTSSQGGGAVETQYF.